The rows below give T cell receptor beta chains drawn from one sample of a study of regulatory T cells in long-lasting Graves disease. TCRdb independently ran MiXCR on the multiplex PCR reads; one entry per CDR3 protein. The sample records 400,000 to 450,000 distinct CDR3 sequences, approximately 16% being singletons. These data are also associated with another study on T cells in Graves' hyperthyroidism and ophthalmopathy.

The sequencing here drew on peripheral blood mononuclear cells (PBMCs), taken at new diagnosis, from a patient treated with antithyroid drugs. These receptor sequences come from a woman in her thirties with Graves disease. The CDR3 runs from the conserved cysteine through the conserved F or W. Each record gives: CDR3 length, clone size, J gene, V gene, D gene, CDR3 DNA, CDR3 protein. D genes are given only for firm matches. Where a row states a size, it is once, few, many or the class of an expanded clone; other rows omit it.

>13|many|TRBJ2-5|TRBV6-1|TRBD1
TGTGCCAGCAGCAGGACAGGGTTGGAGACCCAGTACTTC
CASSRTGLETQYF
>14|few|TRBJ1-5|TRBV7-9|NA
TGTGCCAGCAGCCCCGGTGGTGGGCTACAGCCCCAGCATTTT
CASSPGGGLQPQHF
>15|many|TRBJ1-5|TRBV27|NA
TGTGCCAGCAGTTTATGGCAGGGGAAGGGTCAGCCCCAGCATTTT
CASSLWQGKGQPQHF
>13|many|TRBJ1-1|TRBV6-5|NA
TGTGCCAGCAGTTACTCAGGTTACACTGAAGCTTTCTTT
CASSYSGYTEAFF
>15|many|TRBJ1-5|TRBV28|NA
TGTGCCAGCAGCCCCCCAGGCCTGGGCAATCAGCCCCAGCATTTT
CASSPPGLGNQPQHF
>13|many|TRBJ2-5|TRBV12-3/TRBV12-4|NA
TGTGCCAGCAGTTCGGACCAGGGAGAGACCCAGTACTTC
CASSSDQGETQYF
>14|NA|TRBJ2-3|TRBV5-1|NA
TGCGCCAGCAGAGAAATCTCTAGCACAGATACGCAGTATTTT
CASREISSTDTQYF
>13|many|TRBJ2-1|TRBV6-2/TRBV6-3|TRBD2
TGTGCCAGCAGTTCACTAGCGCCCAATGAGCAGTTCTTC
CASSSLAPNEQFF
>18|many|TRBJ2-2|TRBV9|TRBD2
TGTGCCAGCAGCGTAGGAAGTACTAGCGGGTTGAGGGGCGGGGAGCTGTTTTTT
CASSVGSTSGLRGGELFF
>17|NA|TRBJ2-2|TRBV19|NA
TGTGCCAGTAGTTCCCTCAGGGTAGGGACGAACACCGGGGAGCTGTTTTTT
CASSSLRVGTNTGELFF
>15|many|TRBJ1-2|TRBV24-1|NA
TGTGCCACCAGTGATGGGGCCTCCGGCGGCTATGGCTACACCTTC
CATSDGASGGYGYTF
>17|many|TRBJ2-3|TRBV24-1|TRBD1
TGTGCCACCAGTGAGCATACAGGGGCCGCTAGCAGTGATACGCAGTATTTT
CATSEHTGAASSDTQYF
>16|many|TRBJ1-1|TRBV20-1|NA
TGCAGTGCTATCGACAGAAGGGGAACTACGAACACTGAAGCTTTCTTT
CSAIDRRGTTNTEAFF
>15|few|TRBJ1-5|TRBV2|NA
TGTGCCAGCAGATCGGGTCAGGGGTTCCGGCAGCCCCAGCATTTT
CASRSGQGFRQPQHF
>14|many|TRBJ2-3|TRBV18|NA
TGTGCCAGCTCCCCGACTAGTCGCACAGATACGCAGTATTTT
CASSPTSRTDTQYF
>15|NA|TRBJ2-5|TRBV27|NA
TGTGCCAGCAGTGAAGAGGGAGGGGGCAAAGAGACCCAGTACTTC
CASSEEGGGKETQYF
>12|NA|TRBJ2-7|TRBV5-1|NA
TGCGCCAGCACCGGGACAACCTACGAGCAGTACTTC
CASTGTTYEQYF
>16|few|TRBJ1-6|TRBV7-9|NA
TGTGCCAGCAGCTTAGCGGGTCTCTCCTATAATTCACCCCTCCACTTT
CASSLAGLSYNSPLHF
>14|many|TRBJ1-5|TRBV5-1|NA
TGCGCCAGCAGCTTGGGTCAGGGCCAGCAGCCCCAGCATTTT
CASSLGQGQQPQHF
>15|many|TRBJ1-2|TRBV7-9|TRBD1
TGTGCCAGCAGCACCCCGGGACAGACCTTCTATGGCTACACCTTC
CASSTPGQTFYGYTF
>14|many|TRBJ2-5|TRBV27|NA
TGTGCCAGCCGATCTCGGGAAGGGGTGGAGACCCAGTACTTC
CASRSREGVETQYF
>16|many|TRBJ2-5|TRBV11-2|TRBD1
TGTGCCAGCAGCTCAACATTTATCAGGGGGCGAGAGACCCAGTACTTC
CASSSTFIRGRETQYF
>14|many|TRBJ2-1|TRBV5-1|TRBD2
TGCGCCAGCAGCTCGAGACTAGCTGGCAATGAGCAGTTCTTC
CASSSRLAGNEQFF
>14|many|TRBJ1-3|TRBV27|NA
TGTGCCAGCAGCGGGACCTTGGGAGGAAACACCATATATTTT
CASSGTLGGNTIYF
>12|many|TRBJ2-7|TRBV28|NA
TGTGCCAGCAGTTTATGGGGGCGGGAGCAGTACTTC
CASSLWGREQYF
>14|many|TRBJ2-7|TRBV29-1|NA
TGCAGCGTTAGCGGCGTCAGGGGATTTCACGAGCAGTACTTC
CSVSGVRGFHEQYF
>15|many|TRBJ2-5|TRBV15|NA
TGTGCCACCAGCAGAGAGGGGAGACCGGGAGAGACCCAGTACTTC
CATSREGRPGETQYF
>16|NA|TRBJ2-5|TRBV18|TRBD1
TGTGCCAGCTCACCGGTGGCAGGGGGTCTTGGGAAGACCCAGTACTTC
CASSPVAGGLGKTQYF
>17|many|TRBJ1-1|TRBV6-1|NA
TGTGCCAGCAGGGACACAGGCAGGGAGCCGTGGGGCACTGAAGCTTTCTTT
CASRDTGREPWGTEAFF
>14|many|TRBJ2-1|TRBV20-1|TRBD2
TGCAGTGCTAGACTCGGGACTACTTACAATGAGCAGTTCTTC
CSARLGTTYNEQFF
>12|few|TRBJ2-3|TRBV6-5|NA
TGTGCCAGCAGTTACTCACAGGATACGCAGTATTTT
CASSYSQDTQYF
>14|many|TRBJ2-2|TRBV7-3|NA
TGTGCCAGCAGCTTATTATCGAACACCGGGGAGCTGTTTTTT
CASSLLSNTGELFF
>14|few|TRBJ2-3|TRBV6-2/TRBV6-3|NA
TGTGCCAGCACTCCAGCGGCTACCACAGATACGCAGTATTTT
CASTPAATTDTQYF
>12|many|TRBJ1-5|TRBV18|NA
TGTGCCAGCTCCTTCCGGGATCAGCCCCAGCATTTT
CASSFRDQPQHF
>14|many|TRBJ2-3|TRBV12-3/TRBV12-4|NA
TGTGCCAGCAGTTTCCCACAGGGCCCAGATACGCAGTATTTT
CASSFPQGPDTQYF
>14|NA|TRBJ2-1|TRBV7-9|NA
TGTGCCAGCAGCTTAAAGGGTCCCGGGATGTGGCAGTTCTTC
CASSLKGPGMWQFF
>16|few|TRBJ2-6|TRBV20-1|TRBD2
TGCGCCCCGGGTCTAGCGGGTCACTCTGGGGCCAACGTCCTGACTTTC
CAPGLAGHSGANVLTF
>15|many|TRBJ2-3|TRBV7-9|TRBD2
TGTGCCAGCAGCTGGCCGGGACTAGCGACAGATACGCAGTATTTT
CASSWPGLATDTQYF
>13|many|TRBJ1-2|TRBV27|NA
TGTGCCAGCAGTTCAACAGGGTCGAATGGCTACACCTTC
CASSSTGSNGYTF
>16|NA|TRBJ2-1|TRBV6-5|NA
TGTGCCAGCAGTTACAGGGTTCAGGGCGCCTACAATGAGCAGTTCTTC
CASSYRVQGAYNEQFF
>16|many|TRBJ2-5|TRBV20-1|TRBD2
TGCAGTGCTGCGACTAGCGGGAGGCCAAACCAAGAGACCCAGTACTTC
CSAATSGRPNQETQYF
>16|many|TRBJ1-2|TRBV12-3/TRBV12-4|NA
TGTGCCAGCAGTTTGTCTGGACACCAAAACAACTATGGCTACACCTTC
CASSLSGHQNNYGYTF
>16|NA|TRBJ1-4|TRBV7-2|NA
TGTGCCAGCAGCTTAGTGGCAGGCAGATCTAATGAAAAACTGTTTTTT
CASSLVAGRSNEKLFF
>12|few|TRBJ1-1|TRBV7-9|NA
TGTGCCAGCAGGGATGCACCCACTGAAGCTTTCTTT
CASRDAPTEAFF
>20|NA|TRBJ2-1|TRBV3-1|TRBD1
TGTGCCAGCAGCCAAGTGGACAGGGCGAAGCCCCTAAGCTCCTACAATGAGCAGTTCTTC
CASSQVDRAKPLSSYNEQFF
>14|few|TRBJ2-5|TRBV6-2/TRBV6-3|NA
TGTGCCAGCAGTTACTCGTGGGGGCGGGAGACCCAGTACTTC
CASSYSWGRETQYF
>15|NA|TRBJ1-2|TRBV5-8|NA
TGTGCCAGCAGTCCCAGCGGGGCGGTGGGCTATGGCTACACCTTC
CASSPSGAVGYGYTF
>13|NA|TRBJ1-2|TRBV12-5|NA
TGTGCTAGTGCCCCGGACGGTAACTATGGCTACACCTTC
CASAPDGNYGYTF
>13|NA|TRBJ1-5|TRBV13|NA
TGTGCCAGCAGCTTAGGCGTGGCTCAGTCCCAGCATTTT
CASSLGVAQSQHF
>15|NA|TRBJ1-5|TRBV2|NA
TGTGCCAGCAGCCTTAGTCAAGCTAGCAATCAGCCCCAGCATTTT
CASSLSQASNQPQHF
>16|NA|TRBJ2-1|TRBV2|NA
TGTGCCAGCAATGGGCCCTCGGGGAGCTCCTACAATGAGCAGTTCTTC
CASNGPSGSSYNEQFF
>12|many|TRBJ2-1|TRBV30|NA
TGTGCCTGGAGTGCCACCTACAATGAGCAGTTCTTC
CAWSATYNEQFF